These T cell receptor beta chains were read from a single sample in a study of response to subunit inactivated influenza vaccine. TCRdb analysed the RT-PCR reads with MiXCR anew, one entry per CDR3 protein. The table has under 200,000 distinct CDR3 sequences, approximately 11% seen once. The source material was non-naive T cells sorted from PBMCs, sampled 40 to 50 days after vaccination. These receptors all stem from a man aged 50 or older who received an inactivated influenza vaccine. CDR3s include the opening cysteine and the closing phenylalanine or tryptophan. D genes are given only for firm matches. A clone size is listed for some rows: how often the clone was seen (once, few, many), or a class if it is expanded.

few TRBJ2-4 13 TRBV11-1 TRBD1 CASSPGTGNIQYF TGTGCCAGCAGCCCCGGGACAGGAAACATTCAGTACTTC
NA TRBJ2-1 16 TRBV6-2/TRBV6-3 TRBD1 CASSFAGTGGRNEQFF TGTGCCAGCAGTTTCGCAGGGACAGGGGGGCGCAATGAGCAGTTCTTC
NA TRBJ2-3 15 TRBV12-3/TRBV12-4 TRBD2 CASSLGSGGTDTQYF TGTGCCAGCAGTTTGGGGAGCGGGGGCACAGATACGCAGTATTTT
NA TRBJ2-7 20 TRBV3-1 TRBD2 CASSQDDRASGTSTPYEQYF TGTGCCAGCAGCCAAGATGACAGGGCTAGCGGGACTTCGACCCCATACGAGCAGTACTTC
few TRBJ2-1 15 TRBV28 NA CASKSTGRDGNEQFF TGTGCCAGCAAATCCACAGGGAGGGATGGGAATGAGCAGTTCTTC
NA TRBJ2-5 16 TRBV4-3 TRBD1 CASSYRTGQGYETQYF TGCGCCAGCAGCTACAGGACGGGACAGGGGTACGAGACCCAGTACTTC
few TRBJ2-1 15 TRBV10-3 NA CAISDRDARLNEQFF TGTGCCATCAGTGACAGGGATGCCCGGCTCAATGAGCAGTTCTTC
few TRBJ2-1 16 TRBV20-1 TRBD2 CSASPPGTTFYNEQFF TGCAGTGCTAGTCCCCCCGGGACTACTTTCTACAATGAGCAGTTCTTC
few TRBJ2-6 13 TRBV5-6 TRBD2 CASSRGEANVLTF TGTGCCAGCAGTCGGGGGGAGGCCAACGTCCTGACTTTC
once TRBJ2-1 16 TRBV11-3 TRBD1 CASSSGGQGNLNEQFF TGTGCCAGCAGCTCAGGCGGACAGGGGAACTTGAATGAGCAGTTCTTC
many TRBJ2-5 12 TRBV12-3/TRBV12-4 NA CASSLPPETQYF TGTGCCAGCAGTTTGCCGCCGGAGACCCAGTACTTC
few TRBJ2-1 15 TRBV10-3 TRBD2 CAISRGLASYNEQFF TGTGCCATCAGTAGGGGACTAGCGAGTTACAATGAGCAGTTCTTC
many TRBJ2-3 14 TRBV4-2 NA CASSHRPSTDTQYF TGTGCCAGCAGCCACAGGCCGAGCACAGATACGCAGTATTTT
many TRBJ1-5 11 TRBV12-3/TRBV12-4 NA CASSLVGPQHF TGTGCCAGCAGTTTAGTCGGGCCCCAGCATTTT
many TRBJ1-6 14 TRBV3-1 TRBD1 CASSHSGGNSPLHF TGTGCCAGCAGCCACTCAGGGGGGAATTCACCCCTCCACTTT
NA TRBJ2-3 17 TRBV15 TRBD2 CATSGSPGGRGTDTQYF TGTGCCACCAGCGGCTCCCCCGGCGGGAGGGGGACAGATACGCAGTATTTT
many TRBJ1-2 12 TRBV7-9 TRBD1 CASGLDRHGYTF TGTGCCAGCGGACTGGACAGGCATGGCTACACCTTC
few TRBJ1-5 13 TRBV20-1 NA CSARTTMNQPQHF TGCAGTGCTAGAACAACGATGAATCAGCCCCAGCATTTT
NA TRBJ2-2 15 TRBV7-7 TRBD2 CASSSTGRGTGELFF TGTGCTAGCAGCTCGACCGGGCGGGGGACCGGGGAGCTGTTTTTT
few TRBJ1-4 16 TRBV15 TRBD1 CATSRGQGSANEKLFF TGTGCCACCAGCAGGGGACAGGGCTCGGCTAATGAAAAACTGTTTTTT
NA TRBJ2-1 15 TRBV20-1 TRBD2 CSATYVAGFYNEQFF TGCAGTGCTACCTACGTAGCGGGATTCTACAATGAGCAGTTCTTC
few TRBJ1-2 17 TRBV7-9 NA CASSLALLSEGNYGYTF TGTGCCAGCAGCTTAGCGCTTCTCTCGGAAGGGAACTATGGCTACACCTTC
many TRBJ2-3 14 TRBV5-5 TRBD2 CASSPLASGGEQYF TGTGCCAGCAGCCCCCTGGCTAGCGGGGGTGAGCAGTATTTT
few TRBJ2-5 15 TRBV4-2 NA CASSQDRGGRETQYF TGTGCCAGCAGCCAAGATCGAGGGGGACGAGAGACCCAGTACTTC
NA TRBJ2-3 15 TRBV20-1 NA CSARDAAGSTDTQYF TGCAGTGCTAGAGATGCGGCGGGAAGCACAGATACGCAGTATTTT
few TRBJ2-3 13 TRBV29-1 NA CSVEGRFTDTQYF TGCAGCGTTGAGGGCAGGTTCACAGATACGCAGTATTTT
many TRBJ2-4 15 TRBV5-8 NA CASSLTGFEKNIQYF TGTGCCAGCAGCTTGACAGGGTTTGAGAAAAACATTCAGTACTTC
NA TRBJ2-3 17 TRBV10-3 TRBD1 CAISDLGTASSTDTQYF TGTGCCATCAGTGACCTAGGGACAGCCTCTAGCACAGATACGCAGTATTTT
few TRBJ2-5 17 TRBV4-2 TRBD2 CASSQDLSSGRGETQYF TGTGCCAGCAGCCAAGATCTAAGTAGCGGGAGGGGGGAGACCCAGTACTTC
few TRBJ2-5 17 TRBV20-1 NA CSALGGAPGITEETQYF TGCAGTGCCCTAGGGGGGGCACCGGGGATAACGGAAGAGACCCAGTACTTC
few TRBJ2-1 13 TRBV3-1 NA CASSQGAQNEQFF TGTGCCAGCAGCCAAGGGGCCCAGAATGAGCAGTTCTTC
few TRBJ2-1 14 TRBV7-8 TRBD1 CASSSDRGRDEQFF TGTGCCAGCAGCTCAGACAGGGGGCGCGATGAGCAGTTCTTC
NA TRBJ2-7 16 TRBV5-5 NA CASTPTGTAGSYEQYF TGTGCCAGCACCCCAACTGGGACTGCAGGATCGTACGAGCAGTACTTC
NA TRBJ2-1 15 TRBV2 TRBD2 CASSDWEGSYNEQFF TGTGCCAGCAGTGATTGGGAGGGCTCCTACAATGAGCAGTTCTTC
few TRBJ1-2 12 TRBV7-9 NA CASSLGLTRDTF TGTGCCAGCAGCTTAGGACTCACTCGGGACACCTTC
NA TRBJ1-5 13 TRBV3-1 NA CASSRQINQPQHF TGTGCCAGCAGCCGACAGATCAATCAGCCCCAGCATTTT
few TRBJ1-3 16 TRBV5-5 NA CASSLAAQNSGNTIYF TGTGCCAGCAGCTTAGCCGCACAAAACTCTGGAAACACCATATATTTT
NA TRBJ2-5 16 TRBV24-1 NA CATSVTAGSTGETQYF TGTGCCACCAGTGTCACAGCGGGCTCGACGGGAGAGACCCAGTACTTC
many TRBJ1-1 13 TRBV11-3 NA CASSKTGNTEAFF TGTGCCAGCAGCAAAACAGGGAACACTGAAGCTTTCTTT
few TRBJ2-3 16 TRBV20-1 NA CSARDHGGSGTDTQYF TGCAGTGCTAGAGATCATGGGGGCAGCGGCACAGATACGCAGTATTTT
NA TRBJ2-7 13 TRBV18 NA CASSPRIGDEQYF TGTGCCAGCTCACCACGGATCGGGGACGAGCAGTACTTC
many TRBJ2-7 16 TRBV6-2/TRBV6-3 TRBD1 CASSYSPGQGAKEQYF TGTGCCAGCAGTTACTCACCGGGACAGGGGGCGAAGGAGCAGTACTTC
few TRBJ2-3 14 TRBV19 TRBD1 CASRFRQGGDTQYF TGTGCCAGTAGATTCAGACAGGGGGGGGATACGCAGTATTTT
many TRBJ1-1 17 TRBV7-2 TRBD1 CASRRTTGGLRDTEAFF TGTGCCAGCAGGCGGACCACAGGGGGCCTAAGAGATACTGAAGCTTTCTTT
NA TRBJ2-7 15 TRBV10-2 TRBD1 CASSEYGTGLYEQYF TGCGCCAGCAGTGAGTACGGGACAGGGCTCTACGAGCAGTACTTC
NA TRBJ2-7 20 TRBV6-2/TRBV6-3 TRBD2 CASSYSAGVFHQGRLYEQYF TGTGCCAGCAGTTATTCGGCGGGAGTGTTCCACCAGGGCCGATTATACGAGCAGTACTTC
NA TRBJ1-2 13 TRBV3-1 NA CASSRWDINGYTF TGTGCCAGCAGCCGCTGGGACATTAATGGCTACACCTTC
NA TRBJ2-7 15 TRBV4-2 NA CASSRDRQASYEQYF TGTGCCAGCAGCCGAGATCGTCAGGCCTCCTACGAGCAGTACTTC
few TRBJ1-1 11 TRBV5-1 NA CASLRGGEAFF TGCGCCAGCTTGCGGGGGGGTGAAGCTTTCTTT
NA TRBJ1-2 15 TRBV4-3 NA CASSQDRRGLNGYTF TGCGCCAGCAGCCAAGATAGGCGGGGTTTAAATGGCTACACCTTC
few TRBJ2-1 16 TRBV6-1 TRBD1 CASTGRQGVAYNEQFF TGTGCCAGCACCGGAAGACAGGGCGTCGCCTACAATGAGCAGTTCTTC
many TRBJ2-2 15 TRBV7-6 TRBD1 CASSRTGANTGELFF TGTGCCAGCAGCCGGACAGGGGCAAATACCGGGGAGCTGTTTTTT
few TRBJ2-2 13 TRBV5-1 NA CASSIGPTGELFF TGCGCCAGCAGTATCGGACCTACCGGGGAGCTGTTTTTT
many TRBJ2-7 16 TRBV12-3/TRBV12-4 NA CASGLQGAYYSYEQYF TGTGCCAGCGGACTACAGGGCGCTTACTACTCCTACGAGCAGTACTTC
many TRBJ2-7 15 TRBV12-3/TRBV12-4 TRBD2 CASSLGGRASYEQYF TGTGCCAGCAGTTTAGGCGGGAGGGCCTCCTACGAGCAGTACTTC
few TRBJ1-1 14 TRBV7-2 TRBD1 CASSSLTGPTEAFF TGTGCCAGCAGCTCCTTGACAGGGCCCACTGAAGCTTTCTTT
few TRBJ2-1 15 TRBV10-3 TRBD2 CAIRPHSGAENEQFF TGTGCCATCAGACCACACAGCGGGGCGGAGAATGAGCAGTTCTTC